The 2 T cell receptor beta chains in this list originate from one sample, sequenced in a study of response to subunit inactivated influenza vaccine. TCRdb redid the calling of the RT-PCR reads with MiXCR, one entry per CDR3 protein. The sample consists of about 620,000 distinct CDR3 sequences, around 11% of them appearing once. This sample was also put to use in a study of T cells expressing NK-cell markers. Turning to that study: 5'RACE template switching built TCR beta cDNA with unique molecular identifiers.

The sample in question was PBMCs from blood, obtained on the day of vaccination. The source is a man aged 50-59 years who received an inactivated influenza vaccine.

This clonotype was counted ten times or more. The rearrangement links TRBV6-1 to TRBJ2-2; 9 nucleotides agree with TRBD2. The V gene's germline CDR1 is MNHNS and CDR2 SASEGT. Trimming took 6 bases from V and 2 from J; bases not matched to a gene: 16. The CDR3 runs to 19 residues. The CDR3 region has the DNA TGTGCCAGCAGGGTAATGGTATCAGCGGGGGGATCAAACACCGGGGAGCTGTTTTTT. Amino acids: CASRVMVSAGGSNTGELFF.

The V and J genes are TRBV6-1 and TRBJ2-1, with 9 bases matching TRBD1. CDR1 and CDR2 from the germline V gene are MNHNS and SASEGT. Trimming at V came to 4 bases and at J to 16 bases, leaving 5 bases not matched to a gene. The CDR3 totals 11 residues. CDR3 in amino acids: CASSAYRGRFF. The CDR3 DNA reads TGTGCCAGCAGTGCGTACAGGGGGCGATTCTTC.